The next 31 T cell receptor beta chains were all read from a single sample in a study of T cell changes during pregnancy in multiple sclerosis. Some clones are missing from TCRdb's copy, which holds only in-frame ones; the method was immunoSEQ multiplex PCR. The repertoire holds tens of thousands of clones, with roughly 90% as singletons. The input for sequencing was CD8+ T cells from peripheral blood mononuclear cells, taken before pregnancy. These receptors all come from a female donor with multiple sclerosis, enrolled in a pregnancy study.

The chain uses TRBV6-4 and TRBJ2-3; D is unresolved. Germline lookup yields CDR1 MRHNA and CDR2 SNTAGT. The CDR3 consists of 13 residues. V lost 2 bases to trimming and J lost 6 bases, with 9 bases between them. The CDR3 is CASSDQASDTQYF. The CDR3 region has the DNA TGTGCCAGCAGTGACCAGGCGTCGGATACGCAGTATTTT.

The genes are TRBV7-3 and TRBJ1-1; D gene uncertain. V gave up 5 bases and J gave up 0 bases, with 7 bases separating them. There are 13 residues in the CDR3. Germline lookup yields CDR1 SGHTA and CDR2 FQGTGA. The CDR3 bases are TGTGCCAGCAGCCTAGGAATGAACACTGAAGCTTTCTTT. This encodes CASSLGMNTEAFF.

The rearrangement links TRBV9 to TRBJ2-3, with D unresolved. CDR1 is SGDLS, CDR2 YYNGEE, per germline. The germline V and J ends were trimmed by 3 bases and 5 bases, with 4 bases remaining between them. CDR3 length equals 11 residues. CDR3 in amino acids: CASSERDTQYF. The CDR3 DNA sequence: TGTGCCAGCAGCGAGAGAGATACGCAGTATTTT.

This CDR3 reads CASSQTGASTDTQYF. CDR3 in DNA: TGTGCCAGCAGCCAAACAGGGGCGAGCACAGATACGCAGTATTTT. The chain joins TRBV9 to TRBJ2-3, with TRBD1 matching 7 bases. Trimming took 4 bases from V and 0 from J; bases not matched to a gene: 5. Germline CDR1 reads SGDLS; CDR2 reads YYNGEE. This CDR3 comprises 15 residues.

This sequence joins TRBV19 and TRBJ2-2, with a weak D call TRBD1 (8 bases). The germline CDR1 and CDR2 sequences are LNHDA and SQIVND (reference sequence). There are 16 residues in the CDR3. Trimming removed 2 bases at V and 4 bases at J, with 14 bases between. CDR3 DNA sequence: TGTGCCAGTAGTATAAACAGGGGGGGCAGCACCGGGGAGCTGTTTTTT. Protein: CASSINRGGSTGELFF.

The V call is TRBV29-1, the J call TRBJ2-2; TRBD1 agrees at 8 bases. V gave up 1 base and J gave up 6 bases; unmatched junction bases: 10. In germline, CDR1 is SQVTM, CDR2 ANQGSEA. CDR3 length equals 16 residues. In nucleotides, the CDR3 is TGCAGCGTTGAAGGGGCAGGGGGCGCAAAATCCGGGGAGCTGTTTTTT. Translating gives CSVEGAGGAKSGELFF.

The gene calls are TRBV30 and TRBJ2-2, with D possibly TRBD1 on 5 matching bases. The CDR3 extends over 15 amino acids. Per germline, CDR1 GTSNPN and CDR2 SVGIG (reference sequence). The V end lost 5 bases, the J end lost 5 bases, and 18 bases lay between the germline ends. The CDR3 sequence is CAWSLSRTSTGELFF. The CDR3 DNA is TGTGCCTGGTCACTTTCCAGGACATCAACCGGGGAGCTGTTTTTT. The full variable domain, rest sourced from reference TRBV30 and TRBJ2-2, is SQTIHQWPATLVQPVGSPLSLECTVEGTSNPNLYWYRQAAGRGLQLLFYSVGIGQISSEVPQNLSASRPQDRQFILSSKKLLLSDSGFYLCAWSLSRTSTGELFFGEGSRLTVL.

The chain joins TRBV9 to TRBJ2-3, with D uncertain. This CDR3 region has 12 residues. The V gene's germline CDR1 is SGDLS and CDR2 YYNGEE. V lost 6 bases and J 2 bases, leaving 7 bases between the germline ends. CDR3 protein: CASNEITDTQYF. CDR3 nucleotide sequence: TGTGCCAGCAATGAGATCACAGATACGCAGTATTTT. Supplemented by reference TRBV9 and TRBJ2-3, the full variable domain reads DSGVTQTPKHLITATGQRVTLRCSPRSGDLSVYWYQQSLDQGLQFLIQYYNGEERAKGNILERFSAQQFPDLHSELNLSSLELGDSALYFCASNEITDTQYFGPGTRLTVL.

This rearrangement joins TRBV9 to TRBJ1-6, with D hard to call. The CDR3 covers 12 residues. The V and J ends lost 0 bases and 12 bases respectively, with 7 bases between them. Germline CDR1 SGDLS, CDR2 YYNGEE. The CDR3 sequence is CASSVADKPLHF. CDR3 DNA sequence: TGTGCCAGCAGCGTAGCTGACAAACCCCTCCACTTT.

The rearrangement uses TRBV29-1 and TRBJ2-3; D gene uncertain. Deletions cut 6 bases from V and 5 bases from J, with 18 bases between. The CDR3 extends over 14 amino acids. CDR1 and CDR2 (germline): SQVTM, ANQGSEA. The CDR3 here is CSVFILSFGDTQYF. DNA of the CDR3: TGCAGCGTCTTTATCCTTTCATTCGGAGATACGCAGTATTTT.

To note about this clone: Other nucleotide sequences from this sample produce the same CDR3. J is TRBJ1-1 and V is TRBV19; D gene uncertain. Germline loops: CDR1 LNHDA, CDR2 SQIVND (reference sequence). There are 13 residues in the CDR3. With 3 bases removed from V and 1 base from J, the gap between germline ends came to 6 bases. The CDR3 sequence: CASSISGNTEAFF. The CDR3 region has the DNA TGTGCCAGTAGTATTTCAGGGAACACTGAAGCTTTCTTT.

V is TRBV11-2 and J is TRBJ2-2, with TRBD1 matching over 8 bases. V trimming: 6 bases; J trimming: 6 bases; junction bases outside the gene matches: 9. The CDR3 is 15 residues long. Germline V gene data show CDR1 as SGHAT and CDR2 as FQNNGV. The CDR3 reads CASRGTTGGSGELFF. The CDR3 nucleotides read TGTGCCAGCAGGGGGACAACAGGGGGTTCCGGGGAGCTGTTTTTT.

V and J are TRBV7-2 and TRBJ1-1; 12 nucleotides align to TRBD1. The CDR3 sequence is 15 residues long. Trimming removed 5 bases from V and 6 bases from J; junction bases left unmatched: 7. The germline gives CDR1 SGHTA, CDR2 FQGNSA. CDR3 amino acids: CASSSSGTGGSEAFF. CDR3 sequence (DNA): TGTGCCAGCAGCAGTTCCGGGACAGGGGGCTCTGAAGCTTTCTTT.

This clone has just one count. J is TRBJ2-7 and V is TRBV19; 11 bases align to TRBD2. Germline CDR1 and CDR2: LNHDA and SQIVND (reference sequence). V shed 9 bases, J shed 3 bases, and the junction held 7 bases outside the gene matches. The CDR3 extends over 14 amino acids. The DNA of the CDR3 is TGTGCCAGCGCCACTAGCGGGGGAAACTACGAGCAGTACTTC. It yields the protein CASATSGGNYEQYF.

V is TRBV7-8 and J is TRBJ2-1; 12 positions agree with TRBD2. Germline V gene sequence: CDR1 SGHVS, CDR2 FQNEAQ. CDR3 length equals 18 residues. With 4 bases clipped from V and 9 bases from J, the junction kept 16 bases outside the gene matches. CDR3 protein: CASSSYPLAGGRDFEQFF. Written as DNA, the CDR3 is TGTGCCAGCAGCTCCTATCCTCTAGCGGGGGGGCGGGATTTTGAGCAGTTCTTC.

The chain is built from TRBV27 and TRBJ2-5, with D possibly TRBD1 on 5 matching bases. The CDR3 has 14 amino acids. V lost 5 bases, J lost 2 bases, and 12 bases lay in between. Germline CDR1 reads MNHEY; CDR2 reads SMNVEV (reference sequence). The CDR3 here is CASSPGHSQETQYF. As DNA, the CDR3 is TGTGCCAGCAGTCCCGGACATAGTCAAGAGACCCAGTACTTC.

This chain links TRBV6-4 with TRBJ1-1; TRBD1 aligns across 9 bases. Per germline, CDR1 MRHNA and CDR2 SNTAGT. V shed 4 bases, J shed 4 bases, and the junction held 7 bases outside the gene matches. There are 15 residues in the CDR3. For the CDR3, the DNA is TGTGCCAGCAGTGCGGGGGACAGGGAGGCCACTGAAGCTTTCTTT. Amino acid sequence: CASSAGDREATEAFF.

The chain links TRBV25-1 to TRBJ1-2; 10 bases line up with TRBD1. V shed 4 bases, J shed 3 bases, and the junction held 8 bases outside the gene matches. Germline CDR1 and CDR2: MGHDK and SYGVNS. The CDR3 has 16 amino acids. Here the CDR3 reads CASSGYWDRGDYGYTF. Written as DNA, the CDR3 is TGTGCCAGCAGTGGGTATTGGGACAGGGGTGACTATGGCTACACCTTC.

The chain couples TRBV27 to TRBJ1-5; 8 bases line up with TRBD1. Germline CDR1 is MNHEY and CDR2 is SMNVEV (reference sequence). With 10 bases clipped from V and 1 base from J, the junction kept 6 bases outside the gene matches. The CDR3 loop spans 14 amino acids. The CDR3 reads CATSDRVSNQPQHF. Here the CDR3 DNA reads TGTGCCACCTCGGACAGGGTGAGCAATCAGCCCCAGCATTTT.

This rearrangement joins TRBV6-1 to TRBJ2-1; TRBD2 matches 7 bases. The CDR3 contains 15 residues. Trimming took 3 bases from V and 8 from J; bases not matched to a gene: 10. CDR1 MNHNS and CDR2 SASEGT come from the germline V gene. The CDR3 nucleotides are TGTGCCAGCAGTGACTCCGGCAGTGGGGGGGATGAGCAGTTCTTC. Protein product: CASSDSGSGGDEQFF.

The rearrangement joins TRBV5-1 to TRBJ2-7; 10 bases fit TRBD1. Germline loops: CDR1 SGHRS, CDR2 YFSETQ. The CDR3 is 14 residues long. V trimming: 4 bases; J trimming: 5 bases; junction bases outside the gene matches: 6. The CDR3 nucleotides read TGCGCCAGCAGCACCGGACAGGGGGGACACGAGCAGTACTTC. It is translated as CASSTGQGGHEQYF.

V gene TRBV7-6 combines with J gene TRBJ2-5, with TRBD2 matching over 15 bases. CDR1 and CDR2 from the germline V gene are SGHVS and FNYEAQ. V shed 5 bases and J 4 bases; nucleotides not matched to a gene: 17. The CDR3 spans 20 residues. The CDR3 DNA follows: TGTGCCAGCAGCAATGAATGGACTAGCGGGGGGGAAGGGGCAATAGAGACCCAGTACTTC. Amino acids: CASSNEWTSGGEGAIETQYF.

This clone was recorded only once. CDR3 nucleotide sequence: TGCGCCAGCAGCCAGGGAGCGGGGGGCGGCCCAGATACGCAGTATTTT. Translation gives CASSQGAGGGPDTQYF. The chain combines TRBV4-3 with TRBJ2-3; 9 bases map to TRBD2. Germline CDR1 and CDR2: LGHNA and YSLEER. This CDR3 region has 16 residues. Losses at the gene ends were 3 bases for V and 4 bases for J; bases not matched to a gene: 8.

This clone has only a few counts. The chain employs TRBV6-4 and TRBJ2-3; D is possibly TRBD1 (5 bases). Per the germline V gene, CDR1 is MRHNA and CDR2 is SNTAGT. Trimming removed 3 bases at V and 2 bases at J, with 12 bases between. The CDR3 length is 15 residues. In DNA, the CDR3 is TGTGCCAGCAGTGAAGAGAAAGGGGCCACAGATACGCAGTATTTT. This translates into CASSEEKGATDTQYF.

V is TRBV6-6 and J is TRBJ1-5; 9 positions match TRBD1. Germline CDR1 is MNHNY and CDR2 is SVGAGI (reference sequence). The CDR3 is 14 residues long. The V segment lost 8 bases and the J segment 4 bases; nucleotides outside the gene matches: 6. The CDR3 is CASRHGQGNQPQHF. The CDR3 bases are TGTGCCAGCCGTCACGGACAGGGGAATCAGCCCCAGCATTTT.

The rearrangement joins TRBV7-9 to TRBJ2-2; weak D call: TRBD1 (5 bases). Trimming pared 2 bases from V and 6 bases from J, leaving 10 bases between. Germline V gene data show CDR1 as SEHNR and CDR2 as FQNEAQ (reference sequence). The CDR3 has 14 amino acids. This CDR3 is CASSLLGAAGELFF. CDR3 DNA sequence: TGTGCCAGCAGCTTATTAGGGGCGGCCGGGGAGCTGTTTTTT. Filled out from reference TRBV7-9 and TRBJ2-2, the complete variable domain reads DTGVSQNPRHKITKRGQNVTFRCDPISEHNRLYWYRQTLGQGPEFLTYFQNEAQLEKSRLLSDRFSAERPKGSFSTLEIQRTEQGDSAMYLCASSLLGAAGELFFGEGSRLTVL.

The chain links TRBV4-2 to TRBJ2-2; 8 bases map to TRBD1. The J segment lost 1 base and the V segment lost 5 bases, leaving 3 bases of the junction unmatched. Per the germline V gene, CDR1 is LGHNA and CDR2 is YNFKEQ. The CDR3 contains 15 residues. CDR3 coding DNA: TGTGCCAGCAGCACAGGGGGGATGAACACCGGGGAGCTGTTTTTT. This sequence encodes CASSTGGMNTGELFF.

The V gene is TRBV7-5, the J gene TRBJ1-2; the D call TRBD1 from the table was never checked on the DNA. TRBV7-5 is a documented pseudogene. This CDR3 spans 16 amino acids. The CDR3 nucleotides read TGTGTCAGAAGCTCCAAGGATCTGGGGCTTAACTATGGCTACACCTTC. Encoded protein: CVRSSKDLGLNYGYTF.

V and J are TRBV13 and TRBJ1-1, with TRBD1 as a possible D gene (5 bases). The V end lost 2 bases, the J end lost 1 base, and 8 bases lay between the germline ends. CDR1 and CDR2 (germline): PRHDT, FYEKMQ (reference sequence). CDR3 length equals 14 residues. CDR3 protein: CASSLRTGNTEAFF. The CDR3 DNA is TGTGCCAGCAGCTTAAGAACAGGGAACACTGAAGCTTTCTTT.

In its sample, this clone is medium-sized. V and J are TRBV9 and TRBJ2-3; D is perhaps TRBD1 (5 bases). Germline CDR1 is SGDLS and CDR2 is YYNGEE. With 4 bases removed from V and 2 bases from J, the gap between germline ends came to 11 bases. CDR3 length: 14 amino acids. The DNA for the CDR3 is TGTGCCAGCAGCTCAGGGATAAACACAGATACGCAGTATTTT. This encodes CASSSGINTDTQYF.

The chain recombines TRBV9 with TRBJ1-4; D may be TRBD1 (5 bases). Germline loops: CDR1 SGDLS, CDR2 YYNGEE. The length of the CDR3 is 14 residues. V was pared by 7 bases and J by 5 bases, with 15 bases between. As DNA, the CDR3 is TGTGCCAGCGGGGGGATCGCCCAAAATGAAAAACTGTTTTTT. It codes for CASGGIAQNEKLFF. The full variable domain, in which reference TRBV9 and TRBJ1-4 provide the parts outside the CDR3, is DSGVTQTPKHLITATGQRVTLRCSPRSGDLSVYWYQQSLDQGLQFLIQYYNGEERAKGNILERFSAQQFPDLHSELNLSSLELGDSALYFCASGGIAQNEKLFFGSGTQLSVL.